What follows describes a single T cell receptor (beta chain). The record originates from a study of blood T cell repertoires in COVID-19. Turning to the study itself: Sites in the United States, Italy and Spain provided acute and convalescent COVID-19 samples. The cDNA or gDNA used as material had been derived from T cells, B-cell-depleted T cells, or PBMCs.

Germline values: CDR1 SGHTA, CDR2 FQGNSA. V shed 1 base and J shed 5 bases, with 20 bases lying between them. The CDR3 is 17 residues long. Methods used by the authors: Amplification of reference gene primers provided the estimated nucleated cell counts. Profiling relied on immunoSEQ multiplex PCR, and the TCRdb table lists in-frame clones only, not all of them. V, J and clone size derive from that table, while D and trimming were established from the DNA sequence. The sample includes 79,000 or so clones, around 88% of them seen just once. The sequenced sample was peripheral blood. The V and J genes are TRBV7-2 and TRBJ1-1; possible D gene TRBD1, 6 bases. This TCR was sampled from a human donor in a cohort sampled during active COVID-19. The CDR3 sequence is CASSLGRVGGRGTEAFF. The CDR3 DNA reads TGTGCCAGCAGCTTAGGAAGGGTCGGGGGGCGCGGGACTGAAGCTTTCTTT.